Sequencing of this T cell receptor beta chain was carried out in a study of human T cells and chemical hapten exposure. Study-wide context: Per-sample variation in TCR yield stemmed mainly from small pooled library volume differences.

TCRdb recomputed calls from the RACE reads with MiXCR, one row per CDR3 protein. The sample has roughly 88,000 distinct CDR3 sequences, about 8.9% seen once. Germline CDR1 MNHNY, CDR2 SVGAGI (reference sequence). V was shortened by 2 bases and J by 1 base, with 15 bases between the two germline ends. The CDR3 spans 17 residues. As for time point: pre-sensitization, week 0. Treatment denoted: therapeutic diphenylcyclopropenone sensitization with weekly scalp DPC. The sample holds a few counts of this clonotype. This TCR derives from a woman aged 40-49 years with alopecia areata. Some clones in this sample may be carry-over from other donors' samples. Source: whole blood, taken in connection with sensitization to the hapten diphenylcyclopropenone (DPC). V is TRBV6-6 and J is TRBJ2-4; D is unclear. DNA for the CDR3: TGTGCCAGCAGTTACCCGACATACGCCCCGGCCAAAAACATTCAGTACTTC. It codes for CASSYPTYAPAKNIQYF.